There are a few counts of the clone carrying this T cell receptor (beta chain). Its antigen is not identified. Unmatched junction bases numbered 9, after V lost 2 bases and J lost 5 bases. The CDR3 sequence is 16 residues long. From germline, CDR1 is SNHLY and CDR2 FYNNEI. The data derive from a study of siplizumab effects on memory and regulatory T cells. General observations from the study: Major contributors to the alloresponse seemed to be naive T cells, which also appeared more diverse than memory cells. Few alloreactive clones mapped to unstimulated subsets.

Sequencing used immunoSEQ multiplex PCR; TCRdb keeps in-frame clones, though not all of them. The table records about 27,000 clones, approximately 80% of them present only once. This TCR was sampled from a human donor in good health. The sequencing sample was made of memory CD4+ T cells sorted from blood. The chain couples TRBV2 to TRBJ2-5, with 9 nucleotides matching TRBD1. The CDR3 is CASSERNRGPVETQYF. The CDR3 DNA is TGTGCCAGCAGTGAACGAAACAGGGGGCCTGTTGAGACCCAGTACTTC.